Below, one T cell receptor beta chain is given with its context. Its antigen remains unidentified. This specimen belongs to a study of a mutant IDH1 vaccine in newly diagnosed glioma. Background on the study: Patients had eight vaccinations, in weeks 1, 3, 5, 7, 11, 15, 19 and 23. In some groups vaccination began 4-6 weeks post-radiotherapy; others received it with temozolomide.

Here immunoSEQ multiplex PCR was the method, and the copy in TCRdb shows in-frame clones only, minus some. In the table there are about 64,000 clones, less than 85% of which are singletons. As to time point: week 11, during vaccination. The study gave 300 ug of mutant IDH1 20-mer peptide per vaccine dose, with topical imiquimod. Trimming left V 4 bases short and J 3 bases short, with 8 bases between. This CDR3 spans 13 amino acids. CDR1 and CDR2 from the germline V gene are MNHEY and SMNVEV (reference sequence). This chain uses TRBV27 with TRBJ2-3; no clear D. Sample: PBMCs, taken from a glioma patient whose treatment included an IDH1 peptide vaccine. The clonotype comes from a woman in her 50s with glioma. The CDR3 DNA reads TGTGCCAGCAGTTCTACTCAAACAGATACGCAGTATTTT. Amino acid sequence: CASSSTQTDTQYF.